Shown below are 8 T cell receptor beta chains from a single sample sequenced in a study of T cell repertoires in cytomegalovirus infection. Each CDR3 protein is one row after TCRdb ran MiXCR on the reads. This sample has over 45,000 distinct CDR3 sequences, with around 21% found just once. These receptors have no known antigen. Sequenced material: CD8+ T cells from cultured PBMCs, taken from culture after CMV antigen stimulation. These receptors came from a human donor in good health (CMV status not recorded). Some clones in this sample may be carry-over from other donors' samples.

There are many counts of this clonotype. V and J are TRBV7-2 and TRBJ2-1, with 9 positions matching TRBD2. The CDR3 extends over 15 amino acids. Trimming removed 7 bases from V and 8 bases from J; junction bases left unmatched: 12. Germline-derived CDR1 and CDR2 are SGHTA and FQGNSA. The CDR3 DNA reads TGTGCCAGCACCTTTAGCGGGGGCCCTTTAGATGAGCAGTTCTTC. Translated: CASTFSGGPLDEQFF. The full variable domain, with the rest looked up from reference TRBV7-2 and TRBJ2-1, is GAGVSQSPSNKVTEKGKDVELRCDPISGHTALYWYRQSLGQGLEFLIYFQGNSAPDKSGLPSDRFSAERTGGSVSTLTIQRTQQEDSAVYLCASTFSGGPLDEQFFGPGTRLTVL.

This chain connects TRBV6-5 to TRBJ2-3; D remains ambiguous. The V and J ends lost 2 bases and 4 bases respectively, with 13 bases between them. The CDR3 loop spans 15 amino acids. Germline V lookup: CDR1 MNHEY, CDR2 SVGAGI. CDR3 sequence reads: CASSYRAGGADTQYF. The CDR3 DNA follows: TGTGCCAGCAGTTACCGGGCTGGTGGTGCAGATACGCAGTATTTT.

The chain has TRBV9 and TRBJ2-3; maybe TRBD2 (7 bases). Germline-derived CDR1 and CDR2 are SGDLS and YYNGEE. The V end was cut by 3 bases, the J end by 1 base, with 12 bases between. The CDR3 totals 15 residues. The DNA of the CDR3 is TGTGCCAGCAGCGAGGGGGGGCCTCGCACAGATACGCAGTATTTT. Residues: CASSEGGPRTDTQYF.

This clonotype was picked up a small number of times. The chain combines TRBV19 with TRBJ2-7; weak D call: TRBD1 (5 bases). The germline gives CDR1 LNHDA, CDR2 SQIVND (reference sequence). The CDR3 has 15 amino acids. V was cut by 7 bases and J by 1 base, with 17 bases left in between. The CDR3 DNA sequence: TGTGCCAGTACCCCTGGGGCAGGTAGTTCCTACGAGCAGTACTTC. Translated, it gives CASTPGAGSSYEQYF.

This clonotype was recorded many times. The gene calls are TRBV7-3 and TRBJ2-7; 9 nucleotides line up with TRBD1. The CDR3 consists of 14 residues. The trim removed 5 bases at V and 4 bases at J, leaving 6 bases unmatched. The germline CDR1 and CDR2 sequences are SGHTA and FQGTGA. DNA for the CDR3: TGTGCCAGCAGCCCAGGGACAGGGACTTACGAGCAGTACTTC. This gives the protein CASSPGTGTYEQYF.

This clonotype showed up just a few times. V and J are TRBV11-2 and TRBJ2-7, with D unclear. This CDR3 comprises 13 residues. The germline V gene has CDR1 SGHAT and CDR2 FQNNGV. V was clipped by 3 bases and J by 2 bases, with 8 bases between them. The CDR3 here is CASSLRRTYEQYF. In DNA form, the CDR3 reads TGTGCCAGCAGCTTGAGGAGAACCTACGAGCAGTACTTC.

The chain employs TRBV7-6 and TRBJ1-1, with a weak D call TRBD1 (6 bases). The ends were cut back, 3 bases at V and 2 bases at J, with 13 bases in the middle. There are 15 residues in the CDR3. Germline V gene lookup returns CDR1 SGHVS and CDR2 FNYEAQ. The CDR3 region has the DNA TGTGCCAGCAGCTTGGGAACAGGGTTAAACACTGAAGCTTTCTTT. Protein product: CASSLGTGLNTEAFF.

CDR3 in amino acids: CAGADFRGNQGSPLHF. The DNA of the CDR3 is TGTGCCGGAGCCGACTTCAGGGGAAATCAAGGGTCACCCCTCCACTTT. This chain joins TRBV30 and TRBJ1-6, with D perhaps matching TRBD1 (6 bases). Trimming pared 8 bases from V and 10 bases from J, leaving 27 bases between. The CDR3 is made up of 16 amino acids. Germline lookup yields CDR1 GTSNPN and CDR2 SVGIG (reference sequence).